The 21 T cell receptor beta chains below were found in one sample sequenced in a study of shared clonotypes between healthy human individuals. Sequencing used immunoSEQ multiplex PCR; TCRdb keeps in-frame clones, though not all of them. This sample has around 1,900,000 clones; around 93% occur once, and the top ten carry about 1.6%. Naivety among CD8 cells was defined by CD45RO negativity and positive CCR7 selection, thereby excluding terminally differentiated effector memory CD45RA+ cells. Source material: naive CD8+ T cells from PBMCs. All receptors come from a young man in good health. Some clones in this sample may be carry-over from other donors' samples.

Details on this clone: The sample has other DNA sequences that encode this CDR3 too. V and J are TRBV13 and TRBJ2-7; D possibly corresponds to TRBD2 (6 bases). V was pared by 0 bases and J by 0 bases, with 6 bases between. The CDR3 totals 14 residues. Germline CDR1 PRHDT, CDR2 FYEKMQ (reference sequence). CDR3 region: CASSLGGSSYEQYF. In nucleotides, the CDR3 is TGTGCCAGCAGCTTAGGCGGGAGCTCCTACGAGCAGTACTTC.

The J gene is TRBJ2-7, the V gene TRBV4-1; possibly TRBD1 or TRBD2 for D (7 bases each). CDR3 length equals 14 residues. Germline V CDR1 and CDR2: MGHRA, YSYEKL. V was clipped by 5 bases and J by 7 bases, with 18 bases between them. CDR3 coding DNA: TGCGCCAGCAGCGGGAGACAGGGAGCGGGGGAGCAGTACTTC. Translated, it gives CASSGRQGAGEQYF.

The chain has TRBV9 and TRBJ2-7; 9 bases agree with TRBD1. The CDR3 contains 13 residues. V lost 5 bases to trimming and J lost 1 base; unmatched junction nucleotides: 1. Germline CDR1 SGDLS, CDR2 YYNGEE. CDR3 sequence (DNA): TGTGCCAGCAGGGGACAGGGTTCCTACGAGCAGTACTTC. It translates to CASRGQGSYEQYF.

The V call is TRBV28, the J call TRBJ1-1, with 8 nucleotides matching TRBD1. J lost 4 bases, V lost 4 bases, and 2 bases had no gene match. The germline gives CDR1 MDHEN, CDR2 SYDVKM. There are 13 residues in the CDR3. The CDR3 is CASSSGGFTEAFF. In DNA, the CDR3 is TGTGCCAGCAGTTCAGGGGGCTTCACTGAAGCTTTCTTT.

This sequence joins TRBV5-6 and TRBJ2-7; no definite D call. Trimming pared 4 bases from V and 2 bases from J, leaving 13 bases between. Germline assignment: CDR1 SGHDT and CDR2 YYEEEE. There are 14 residues in the CDR3. CDR3 in DNA: TGTGCCAGCAGCCCATCGGGTTCTCCCTACGAGCAGTACTTC. It codes for CASSPSGSPYEQYF.

This clone was found once. V is TRBV10-2 and J is TRBJ1-1; TRBD1 is a possible D gene (5 bases). The CDR3 has 12 amino acids. CDR1 and CDR2 (germline): WSHSY, SAAADI. The V gene lost 8 bases and the J gene lost 4 bases, with 11 bases spanning the gap. The CDR3 loop reads CASRSGRTEAFF. The CDR3, as DNA: TGCGCCAGCCGCTCGGGGCGCACTGAAGCTTTCTTT.

This rearrangement joins TRBV29-1 to TRBJ1-5; perhaps TRBD1 as D (5 bases). The CDR3 covers 14 residues. V was cut by 4 bases and J by 0 bases, with 10 bases left in between. From germline, CDR1 is SQVTM and CDR2 ANQGSEA. CDR3 bases: TGCAGCGTTGGGTGGGGGACTAGCAATCAGCCCCAGCATTTT. Translation: CSVGWGTSNQPQHF.

The CDR3 region is CASSVAVGANEQFF. The CDR3 DNA is TGTGCCAGCAGCGTAGCGGTAGGGGCCAATGAGCAGTTCTTC. The chain is built from TRBV9 and TRBJ2-1; tentatively, D is TRBD1 (5 bases). The germline V gene has CDR1 SGDLS and CDR2 YYNGEE. This CDR3 has 14 residues. The V end was cut by 0 bases, the J end by 6 bases, with 10 bases between.

Here the CDR3 reads CASNRPINQPQHF. CDR3 bases: TGTGCCAGCAATAGACCGATTAATCAGCCCCAGCATTTT. The V call is TRBV5-8, the J call TRBJ1-5; D gene uncertain. This CDR3 comprises 13 residues. CDR1 and CDR2 (germline): SGHTS, YDEGEE. V lost 6 bases and J 4 bases, leaving 11 bases between the germline ends.

This chain connects TRBV5-5 to TRBJ2-4; D is unresolved. The germline CDR1 and CDR2 sequences are SGHKS and YYEKEE (reference sequence). The CDR3 loop spans 16 amino acids. V gave up 0 bases and J gave up 5 bases, with 15 bases separating them. The CDR3 nucleotides are TGTGCCAGCAGCTTGGCGGTGACCCGAACTCAAAACATTCAGTACTTC. Translating it yields CASSLAVTRTQNIQYF.

This clone occurred once. V is TRBV10-3 and J is TRBJ2-3, with 8 bases identical to TRBD2. V shed 7 bases, J shed 0 bases, and the junction held 9 bases outside the gene matches. The CDR3 has 16 residues. The germline V gene encodes CDR1 ENHRY and CDR2 SYGVKD. CDR3 sequence (DNA): TGTGCCATCACCGCGGACGGGGGGGGGAGCACAGATACGCAGTATTTT. Its protein is CAITADGGGSTDTQYF.

V usage is TRBV27 and J usage is TRBJ1-5; unclear D gene. The CDR3 spans 14 residues. The germline V and J ends were trimmed by 2 bases and 5 bases, with 10 bases remaining between them. CDR1 is MNHEY and CDR2 is SMNVEV in the germline V gene (reference sequence). CDR3 in amino acids: CASSLRAAHQPQHF. The CDR3 nucleotides are TGTGCCAGCAGTTTACGGGCAGCCCATCAGCCCCAGCATTTT.

The J gene is TRBJ2-7, the V gene TRBV4-3, with D uncertain. Per germline, CDR1 LGHNA and CDR2 YSLEER. The ends were cut back, 0 bases at V and 0 bases at J, with 9 bases in the middle. The CDR3 is made up of 15 amino acids. The CDR3 DNA is TGCGCCAGCAGCCAAGACCAGATAAGCTCCTACGAGCAGTACTTC. It specifies CASSQDQISSYEQYF.

The chain combines TRBV28 with TRBJ1-1; TRBD1 matches at 10 bases. This CDR3 is 16 amino acids long. From germline, CDR1 is MDHEN and CDR2 SYDVKM. The junction had 11 bases not matched to a gene; V was cut back by 6 bases and J by 4 bases. The CDR3 DNA sequence: TGTGCCAGCAGCTTAGGGACAGGGGTCTTGAGCACTGAAGCTTTCTTT. The encoded protein is CASSLGTGVLSTEAFF.

This clone was seen a few times. The chain recombines TRBV27 with TRBJ2-2; a weak D match, TRBD1 (5 bases). With 5 bases removed from V and 0 bases from J, the gap between germline ends came to 10 bases. In germline, CDR1 is MNHEY, CDR2 SMNVEV (reference sequence). The CDR3 is 15 amino acids. CDR3 DNA sequence: TGTGCCAGCAGTCTAGTGACAGCGAACACCGGGGAGCTGTTTTTT. This encodes CASSLVTANTGELFF.

The chain employs TRBV4-1 and TRBJ2-7, with D tentatively TRBD2 (5 bases). The length of the CDR3 is 13 residues. V was cut by 0 bases and J by 5 bases, with 8 bases left in between. Germline V lookup: CDR1 MGHRA, CDR2 YSYEKL. The CDR3 reads CASSQDPGDEQYF. CDR3 coding DNA: TGCGCCAGCAGCCAAGATCCCGGGGACGAGCAGTACTTC.

The J gene is TRBJ2-1, the V gene TRBV7-8; 12 nucleotides match TRBD2. CDR1 is SGHVS, CDR2 FQNEAQ, per germline. The CDR3 is made up of 16 amino acids. The J segment lost 5 bases and the V segment lost 6 bases, leaving 8 bases of the junction unmatched. Here the CDR3 DNA reads TGTGCCAGCAGTCCTCCCGGGACTAGCGGGCACAATGAGCAGTTCTTC. It codes for CASSPPGTSGHNEQFF.

In this sample, this clone turned up once. CDR3 sequence: CASSDSLSIAEGPHNEQFF. The CDR3 DNA reads as TGTGCCAGCAGCGACTCCCTCTCGATAGCGGAAGGCCCCCACAATGAGCAGTTCTTC. The chain combines TRBV27 with TRBJ2-1; tentative D call: TRBD2 (6 bases). The CDR3 consists of 19 residues. Germline V gives CDR1 MNHEY, CDR2 SMNVEV (reference sequence). The V end lost 6 bases, the J end lost 5 bases, and 29 bases lay between the germline ends.

Here the CDR3 reads CASSLNRQGEGYGYTF. CDR3 bases: TGTGCCAGCAGCCTCAACCGACAGGGTGAGGGCTATGGCTACACCTTC. The chain couples TRBV7-8 to TRBJ1-2; 7 bases are a match to TRBD1. In germline, CDR1 is SGHVS, CDR2 FQNEAQ. After removal of 5 bases from V and 4 bases from J, the junction contained 13 bases not matched to a gene. The CDR3 is made up of 16 amino acids.

This chain connects TRBV28 to TRBJ2-7, with 10 bases identical to TRBD2. The V and J ends lost 2 bases and 2 bases, in that order; junction bases with no gene match: 3. Germline-derived CDR1 and CDR2 are MDHEN and SYDVKM. The CDR3 length is 15 residues. CDR3 nucleotide sequence: TGTGCCAGCAGTTTACGGACTAGCGGAACCTACGAGCAGTACTTC. Translating gives CASSLRTSGTYEQYF.

The rearrangement joins TRBV9 to TRBJ2-7; possible D gene TRBD2, 5 bases. CDR3 length: 13 amino acids. Germline V gives CDR1 SGDLS, CDR2 YYNGEE. With 4 bases removed from V and 7 bases from J, the gap between germline ends came to 15 bases. This CDR3 is CASSPRIGEEQYF. The CDR3 DNA reads as TGTGCCAGCAGCCCTAGAATCGGGGAAGAGCAGTACTTC.